This T cell receptor (beta chain) appears in the sequencing data of a study of T cells in Graves' hyperthyroidism and ophthalmopathy. Study findings and constraints: Most thyroid clonotypes with frequency above 0.001 were detected in blood. The model forecast ophthalmopathy, anticipating it by a median about 6.5 months before onset.

The junction had 6 bases not matched to a gene; V was cut back by 5 bases and J by 6 bases. Per germline, CDR1 SQVTM and CDR2 ANQGSEA. This CDR3 is 12 amino acids long. TCR beta CDR3 region amplification was performed from RNA transcripts. Primed by the HTBI set, a first-round RT-PCR was run on the TCR CDR3. TCRdb analysed the multiplex PCR reads with MiXCR anew, one entry per CDR3 protein. The data hold around 600,000 distinct CDR3 sequences, with just under 45% observed a single time. Clinical symptoms, serum thyroxine, TRAb, thyroid ultrasound and orbital computed tomography informed diagnoses. Comment on this clonotype: The target antigen is unknown.

The chain carries TRBV29-1 and TRBJ1-1, with 7 positions matching TRBD1. Sequenced sample: peripheral blood or thyroid tissue (not recorded which). The sequence was collected from an adult man with Graves' disease, either hyperthyroidism or ophthalmopathy (not recorded which). The CDR3 DNA follows: TGCAGCGTTCGCAGGGGGGGCTCTGAAGCTTTCTTT. Protein product: CSVRRGGSEAFF.